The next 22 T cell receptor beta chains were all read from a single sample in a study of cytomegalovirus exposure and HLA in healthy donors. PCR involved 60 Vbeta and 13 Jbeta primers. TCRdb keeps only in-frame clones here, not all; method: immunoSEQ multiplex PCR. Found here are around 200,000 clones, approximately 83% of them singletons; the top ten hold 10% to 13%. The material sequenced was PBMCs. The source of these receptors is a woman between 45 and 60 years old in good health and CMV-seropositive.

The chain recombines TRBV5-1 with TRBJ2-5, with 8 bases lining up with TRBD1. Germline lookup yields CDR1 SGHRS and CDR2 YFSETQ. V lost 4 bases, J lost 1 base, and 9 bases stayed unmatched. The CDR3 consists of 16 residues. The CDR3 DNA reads TGCGCCAGCAGCGTTTGGGGGACAGGAAGCCAAGAGACCCAGTACTTC. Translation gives CASSVWGTGSQETQYF.

The CDR3, as DNA: TGCGCCAGCAGCCCTGGGAGACAAGATAATTCACCCCTCCACTTT. This gives the protein CASSPGRQDNSPLHF. V usage is TRBV4-1 and J usage is TRBJ1-6; D is unclear. Looked up from germline, CDR1 is MGHRA and CDR2 is YSYEKL. V was shortened by 4 bases and J by 5 bases, with 12 bases between the two germline ends. The CDR3 spans 15 residues.

CDR3 nucleotide sequence: TGTGCCAGCAGTCTACTAGCGGGGGCTTCAGATACGCAGTATTTT. This gives the protein CASSLLAGASDTQYF. The gene calls are TRBV7-9 and TRBJ2-3; 11 nucleotides match TRBD2. This CDR3 spans 15 amino acids. V lost 6 bases, J lost 4 bases, and 6 bases stayed unmatched. Germline-derived CDR1 and CDR2 are SEHNR and FQNEAQ (reference sequence).

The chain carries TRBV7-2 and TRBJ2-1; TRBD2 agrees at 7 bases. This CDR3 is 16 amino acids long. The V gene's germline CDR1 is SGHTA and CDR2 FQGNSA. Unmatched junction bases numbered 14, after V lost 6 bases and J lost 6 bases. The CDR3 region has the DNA TGTGCCAGCAGACCCGCCGGGACTACCTCTTTCAATGAGCAGTTCTTC. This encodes CASRPAGTTSFNEQFF.

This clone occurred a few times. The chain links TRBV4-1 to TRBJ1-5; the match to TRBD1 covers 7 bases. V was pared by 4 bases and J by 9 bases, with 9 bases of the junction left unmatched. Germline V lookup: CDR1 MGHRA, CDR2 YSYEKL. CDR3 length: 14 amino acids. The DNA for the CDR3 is TGCGCCAGCAGCCCAGGGACAGCCTTTTGGCCCCAGCATTTT. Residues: CASSPGTAFWPQHF.

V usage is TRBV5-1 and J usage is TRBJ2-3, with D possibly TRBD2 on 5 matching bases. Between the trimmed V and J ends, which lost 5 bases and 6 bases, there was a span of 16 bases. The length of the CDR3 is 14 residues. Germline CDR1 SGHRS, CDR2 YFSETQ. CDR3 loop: CASRPGLRADTQYF. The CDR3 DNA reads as TGCGCCAGCAGGCCAGGATTGAGGGCGGATACGCAGTATTTT.

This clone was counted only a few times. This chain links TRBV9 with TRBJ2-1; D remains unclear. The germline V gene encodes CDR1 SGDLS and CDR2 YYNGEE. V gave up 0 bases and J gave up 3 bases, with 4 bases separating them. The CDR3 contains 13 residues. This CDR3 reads CASSVAVYNEQFF. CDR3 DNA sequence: TGTGCCAGCAGCGTAGCTGTCTACAATGAGCAGTTCTTC.

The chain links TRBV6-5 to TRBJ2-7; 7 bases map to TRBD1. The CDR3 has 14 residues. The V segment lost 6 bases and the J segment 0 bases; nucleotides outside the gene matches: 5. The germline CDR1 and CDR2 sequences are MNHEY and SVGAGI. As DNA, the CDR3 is TGTGCCAGCAGCCGGGACAGAAGCTCCTACGAGCAGTACTTC. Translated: CASSRDRSSYEQYF.

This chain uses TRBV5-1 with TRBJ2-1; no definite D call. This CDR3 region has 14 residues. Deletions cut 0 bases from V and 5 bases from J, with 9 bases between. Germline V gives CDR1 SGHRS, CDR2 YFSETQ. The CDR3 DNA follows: TGCGCCAGCAGCTTGGCTCTAGTAGACAATGAGCAGTTCTTC. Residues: CASSLALVDNEQFF.

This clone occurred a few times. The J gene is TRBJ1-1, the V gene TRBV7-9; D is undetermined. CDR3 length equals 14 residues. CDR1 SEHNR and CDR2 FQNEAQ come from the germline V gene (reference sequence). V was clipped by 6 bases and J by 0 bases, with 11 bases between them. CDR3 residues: CASRLTPVNTEAFF. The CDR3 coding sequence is TGTGCCAGCAGACTGACACCTGTGAACACTGAAGCTTTCTTT.

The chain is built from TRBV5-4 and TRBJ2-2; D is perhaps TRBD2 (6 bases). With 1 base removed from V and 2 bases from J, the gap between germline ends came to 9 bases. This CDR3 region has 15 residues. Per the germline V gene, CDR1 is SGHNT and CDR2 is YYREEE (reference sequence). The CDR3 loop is CASSLIGTNTGELFF. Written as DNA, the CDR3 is TGTGCCAGCAGCTTGATAGGGACTAACACCGGGGAGCTGTTTTTT.

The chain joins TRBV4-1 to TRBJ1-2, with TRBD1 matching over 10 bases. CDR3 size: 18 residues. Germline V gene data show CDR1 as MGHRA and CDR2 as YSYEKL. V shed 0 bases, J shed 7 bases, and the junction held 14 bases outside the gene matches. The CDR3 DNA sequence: TGCGCCAGCAGCCAAGAAGAGGGACAGGGGAGCCTTGACGCTGGCTACACCTTC. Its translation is CASSQEEGQGSLDAGYTF.

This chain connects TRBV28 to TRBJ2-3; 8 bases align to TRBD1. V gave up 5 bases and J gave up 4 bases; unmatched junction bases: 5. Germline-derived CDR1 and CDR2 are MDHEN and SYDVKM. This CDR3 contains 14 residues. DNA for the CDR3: TGTGCCAGCAGTGGGAGGACAGGGCCAGATACGCAGTATTTT. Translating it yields CASSGRTGPDTQYF.

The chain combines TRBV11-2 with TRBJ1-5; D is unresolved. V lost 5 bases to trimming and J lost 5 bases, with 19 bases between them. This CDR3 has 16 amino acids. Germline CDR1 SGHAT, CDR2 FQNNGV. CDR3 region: CASSPLLGLGHQPQHF. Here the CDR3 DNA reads TGTGCCAGCAGCCCCCTATTAGGACTGGGCCATCAGCCCCAGCATTTT.

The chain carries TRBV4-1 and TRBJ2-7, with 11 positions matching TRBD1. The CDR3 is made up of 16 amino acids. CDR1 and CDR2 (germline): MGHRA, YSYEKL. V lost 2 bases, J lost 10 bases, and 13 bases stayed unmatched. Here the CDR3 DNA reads TGCGCCAGCAGCCAAACCCTCCGGACAGGGGGCGGTCGACAGTACTTC. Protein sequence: CASSQTLRTGGGRQYF.

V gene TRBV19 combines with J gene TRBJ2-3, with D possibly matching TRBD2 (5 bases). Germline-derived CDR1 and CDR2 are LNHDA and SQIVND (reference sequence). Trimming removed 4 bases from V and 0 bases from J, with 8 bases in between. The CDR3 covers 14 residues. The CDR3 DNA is TGTGCCAGTAGTAACGGCGGGAGCACAGATACGCAGTATTTT. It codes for CASSNGGSTDTQYF.

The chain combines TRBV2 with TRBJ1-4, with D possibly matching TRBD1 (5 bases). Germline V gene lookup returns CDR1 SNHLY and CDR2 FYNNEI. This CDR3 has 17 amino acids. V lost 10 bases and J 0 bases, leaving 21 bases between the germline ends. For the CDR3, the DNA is TGTGCCATTCCGTCGTTCGGGACGGGAGCAACTAATGAAAAACTGTTTTTT. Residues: CAIPSFGTGATNEKLFF.

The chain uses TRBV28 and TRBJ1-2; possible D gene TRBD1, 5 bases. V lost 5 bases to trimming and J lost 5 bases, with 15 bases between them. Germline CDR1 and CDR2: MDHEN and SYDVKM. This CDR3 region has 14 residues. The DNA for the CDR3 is TGTGCCAGCAGTGAGACAAGGGCAGGGTATGGCTACACCTTC. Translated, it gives CASSETRAGYGYTF.

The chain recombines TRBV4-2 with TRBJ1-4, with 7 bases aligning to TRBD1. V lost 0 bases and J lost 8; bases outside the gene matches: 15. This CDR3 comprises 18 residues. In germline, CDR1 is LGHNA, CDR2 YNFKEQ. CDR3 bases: TGTGCCAGCAGCCAAGATCCACAGGGGTCCCACTTAGGGGAAAAACTGTTTTTT. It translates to CASSQDPQGSHLGEKLFF.

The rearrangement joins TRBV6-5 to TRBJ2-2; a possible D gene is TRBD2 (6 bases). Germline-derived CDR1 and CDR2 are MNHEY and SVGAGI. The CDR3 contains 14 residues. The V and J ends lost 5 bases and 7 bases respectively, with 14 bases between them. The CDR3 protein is CASSTGLLGGELFF. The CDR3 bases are TGTGCCAGCAGTACGGGACTTTTAGGCGGGGAGCTGTTTTTT.

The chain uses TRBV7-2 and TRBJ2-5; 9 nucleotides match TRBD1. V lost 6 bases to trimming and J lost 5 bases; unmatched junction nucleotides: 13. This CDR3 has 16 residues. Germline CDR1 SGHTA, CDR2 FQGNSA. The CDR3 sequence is CASRDVHRGRVETQYF. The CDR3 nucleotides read TGTGCCAGCAGGGACGTACACAGGGGGCGAGTGGAGACCCAGTACTTC.

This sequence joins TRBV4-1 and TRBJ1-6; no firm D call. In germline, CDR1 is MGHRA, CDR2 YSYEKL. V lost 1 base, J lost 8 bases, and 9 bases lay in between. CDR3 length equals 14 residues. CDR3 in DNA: TGCGCCAGCAGCCAAGGAGGTCTGTATTCACCCCTCCACTTT. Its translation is CASSQGGLYSPLHF.